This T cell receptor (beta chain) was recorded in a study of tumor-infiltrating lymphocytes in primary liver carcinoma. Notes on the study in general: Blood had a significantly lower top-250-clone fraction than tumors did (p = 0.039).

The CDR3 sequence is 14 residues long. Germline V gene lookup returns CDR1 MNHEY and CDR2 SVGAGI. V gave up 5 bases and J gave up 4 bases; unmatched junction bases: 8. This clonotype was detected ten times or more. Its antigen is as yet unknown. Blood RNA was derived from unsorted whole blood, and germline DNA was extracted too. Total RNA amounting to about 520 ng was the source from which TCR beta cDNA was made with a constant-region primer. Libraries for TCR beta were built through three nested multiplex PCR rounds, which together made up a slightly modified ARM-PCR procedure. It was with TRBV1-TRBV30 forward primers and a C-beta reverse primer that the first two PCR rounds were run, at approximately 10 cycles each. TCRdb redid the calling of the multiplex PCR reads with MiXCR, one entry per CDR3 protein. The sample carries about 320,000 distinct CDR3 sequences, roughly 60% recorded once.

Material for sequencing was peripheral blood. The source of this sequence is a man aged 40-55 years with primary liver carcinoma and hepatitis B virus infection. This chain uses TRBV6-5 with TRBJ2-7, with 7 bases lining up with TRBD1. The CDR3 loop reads CASSKNRGGYEQYF. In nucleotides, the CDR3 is TGTGCCAGCAGTAAAAACAGGGGTGGGTACGAGCAGTACTTC.